A selection of T cell receptor beta chains follows, all from one sample in a study of control samples from healthy donors and cancer patients. Profiling relied on immunoSEQ multiplex PCR, and the TCRdb table lists in-frame clones only, not all of them. The table lists about 74,000 clones, roughly 88% of them singletons. Sequencing was performed on blood. The receptors stem from a woman in her 50s in good health. CDR3s leave out the opening cysteine and the closing phenylalanine or tryptophan. The order of the fields is V gene, clone size, J gene, CDR3 protein. Clone sizes are given selectively: once, few, many, or a class where the clone is expanded.

V: TRBV7-9
size: .
J: TRBJ2-2
CDR3: ASSTDRGPAILTNTGELF

V: TRBV13
size: .
J: TRBJ2-2
CDR3: ASSLGPVNTGELF

V: TRBV6-5
size: .
J: TRBJ2-1
CDR3: ASSYSITGNEQF

V: TRBV2
size: .
J: TRBJ2-1
CDR3: ASSGQGLSEQF

V: TRBV5-4
size: .
J: TRBJ1-2
CDR3: ASSGEEGAYYGYT

V: TRBV2
size: .
J: TRBJ2-3
CDR3: ASSAGYKDTQY

V: TRBV5-4
size: .
J: TRBJ2-1
CDR3: ASSVPSGGVPTDEQF

V: TRBV6-5
size: .
J: TRBJ2-4
CDR3: ASRGQGNIQY

V: TRBV4-1
size: .
J: TRBJ2-3
CDR3: ASSQHLSGGLTDTQY

V: TRBV9
size: .
J: TRBJ1-6
CDR3: ASSVDGAGNSPLH

V: TRBV27
size: .
J: TRBJ1-1
CDR3: ASSLFSPNTEAF

V: TRBV6-4
size: .
J: TRBJ1-2
CDR3: ASRQGEGGGYT

V: TRBV19
size: .
J: TRBJ2-6
CDR3: ASSATEASGANVLT

V: TRBV19
size: .
J: TRBJ1-3
CDR3: ASIGDRAGNTIY

V: TRBV29-1
size: .
J: TRBJ1-2
CDR3: SVVAQTYGYT

V: TRBV2
size: .
J: TRBJ2-7
CDR3: ASRKGTAAEQY

V: TRBV14
size: .
J: TRBJ1-2
CDR3: ASSQDLGGRYGYT

V: TRBV6-5
size: .
J: TRBJ1-2
CDR3: ASSLQGVGYT

V: TRBV19
size: .
J: TRBJ2-1
CDR3: ASSSLQGGALYNEQF

V: TRBV11-2
size: .
J: TRBJ1-1
CDR3: ASSLVGRNTEAF

V: TRBV5-1
size: .
J: TRBJ2-4
CDR3: ASSLGPQGVASIQY

V: TRBV5-1
size: once
J: TRBJ1-1
CDR3: ASSFQGTNTEAF

V: TRBV2
size: .
J: TRBJ1-1
CDR3: ASDRNTEAF

V: TRBV9
size: .
J: TRBJ1-1
CDR3: ASSELAAGGTEAF

V: TRBV6-5
size: .
J: TRBJ1-4
CDR3: ASTSLEKLF

V: TRBV27
size: .
J: TRBJ2-2
CDR3: ASSGGGAATGELF